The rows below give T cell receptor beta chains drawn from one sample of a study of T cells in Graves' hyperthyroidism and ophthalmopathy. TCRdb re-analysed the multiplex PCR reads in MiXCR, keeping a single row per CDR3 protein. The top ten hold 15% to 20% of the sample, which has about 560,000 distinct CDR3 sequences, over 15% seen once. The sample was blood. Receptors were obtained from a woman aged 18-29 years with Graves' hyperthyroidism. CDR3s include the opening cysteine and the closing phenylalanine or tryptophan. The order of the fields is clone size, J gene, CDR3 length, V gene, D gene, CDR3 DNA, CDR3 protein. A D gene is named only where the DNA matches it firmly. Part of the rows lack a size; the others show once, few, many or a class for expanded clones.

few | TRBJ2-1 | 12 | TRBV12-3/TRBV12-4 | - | TGTGCCAGCAGTCTAAGGATTAATGAGCAGTTCTTC | CASSLRINEQFF
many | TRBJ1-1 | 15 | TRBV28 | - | TGTGCCAGCAGTTTTCTCCGGGGGGGGCCCACTGAAGCTTTCTTT | CASSFLRGGPTEAFF
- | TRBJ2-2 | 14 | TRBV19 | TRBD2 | TGTGCCAGTAGTACCGGACTAGGATCAGGGGAGCTGTTTTTT | CASSTGLGSGELFF
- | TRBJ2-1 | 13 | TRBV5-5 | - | TGTGCCAGCAGCTCCTACCGGGAAGATGAGCAGTTCTTC | CASSSYREDEQFF
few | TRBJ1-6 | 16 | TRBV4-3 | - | TGCGCCAGCAGCCAGACGATCCGGGCCGGGGGTTCACCCCTCCACTTT | CASSQTIRAGGSPLHF
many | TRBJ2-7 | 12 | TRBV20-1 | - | TGCAGTGCTAACGGGAACTCCTACGAGCAGTACTTC | CSANGNSYEQYF
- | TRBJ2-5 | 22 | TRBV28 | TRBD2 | TGTGCCAGCAGTTTAACGGAATTGGGAATTGGAATCCTTAGCGGGACCCAAGAGACCCGGTACTTC | CASSLTELGIGILSGTQETRYF
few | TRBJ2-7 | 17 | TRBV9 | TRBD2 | TGTGCCAGCAGCGCCTCCGGGACTAGCGGGGGGGGCTACGAGCAGTACTTC | CASSASGTSGGGYEQYF
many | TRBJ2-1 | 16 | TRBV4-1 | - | TGCGCCAGCAGCCAAGAAAGTGTGGCTAGCGACAATGAGCAGTTCTTC | CASSQESVASDNEQFF
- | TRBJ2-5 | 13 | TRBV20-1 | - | TGCAGTGCTAGACACAGGGTCGGGGAGACCCAGTACTTC | CSARHRVGETQYF
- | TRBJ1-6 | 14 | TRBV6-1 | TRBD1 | TGTGCCAGCTCTTGGGGACAGGATAATTCACCCCTCCACTTT | CASSWGQDNSPLHF
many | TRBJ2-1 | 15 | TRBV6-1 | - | TGTGCCAGCAGTCCCTCCGGGGAGGCCTACAATGAGCAGTTCTTC | CASSPSGEAYNEQFF
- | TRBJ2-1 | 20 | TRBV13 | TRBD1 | TGTGCCAGCAGCCCCCGTCCCGGACAGGGGGCTCGGACTAAAGGGAATGAGCAGTTCTTC | CASSPRPGQGARTKGNEQFF
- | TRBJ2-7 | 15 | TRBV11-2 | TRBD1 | TGTGCCAGCAGCATAAGTTCCGGGACAGCCTACGAGCAGTACTTC | CASSISSGTAYEQYF
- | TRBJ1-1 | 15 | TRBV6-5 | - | TGTGCCAGCAGTTCCTCGGGGGGGCTGAACACTGAAGCTTTCTTT | CASSSSGGLNTEAFF
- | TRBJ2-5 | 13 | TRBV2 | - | TGTGCCAGCAATAGGGGCATTCGGGAGACCCAGTACTTC | CASNRGIRETQYF
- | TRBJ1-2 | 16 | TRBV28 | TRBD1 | TGTGCCAGCAGTAGCCCTCAGGGGGCGCGGGACTATGGCTACACCTTC | CASSSPQGARDYGYTF
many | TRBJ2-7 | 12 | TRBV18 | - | TGTGCCAGCTCACCGGACAGTCCCGAGCAGTACTTC | CASSPDSPEQYF
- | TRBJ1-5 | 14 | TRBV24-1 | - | TGTGCCACCAGTCCCCTAAATAGCAATCAGCCCCAGCATTTT | CATSPLNSNQPQHF
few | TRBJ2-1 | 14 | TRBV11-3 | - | TGTGCCAGCAGCTTAGACATTGCCCCTAGAAGGCAGTTCTTC | CASSLDIAPRRQFF
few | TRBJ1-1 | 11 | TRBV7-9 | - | TGTGCCAGCGTTCCAGGGGCTGAAGCTTTCTTT | CASVPGAEAFF
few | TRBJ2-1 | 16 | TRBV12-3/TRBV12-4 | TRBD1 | TGTGCCAGCAGTACCTTACAGGGGAGCTCCTACAATGAGCAGTTCTTC | CASSTLQGSSYNEQFF
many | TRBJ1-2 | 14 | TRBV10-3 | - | TGTGCCATCAGTGACCCCAATCGACAGGATGGCTACACCTTC | CAISDPNRQDGYTF
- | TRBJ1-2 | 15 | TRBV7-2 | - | TGTGCCAGCAGCTTAGACAGGCCCCGTAACTATGGCTACACCTTC | CASSLDRPRNYGYTF
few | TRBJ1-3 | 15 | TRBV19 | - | TGTGCCAGTAGTAACGGTCGCTACTCTGGAAACACCATATATTTT | CASSNGRYSGNTIYF
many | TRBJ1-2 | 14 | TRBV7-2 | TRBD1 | TGTGCCAGCAGCTCCGGACAGGGGGCGTCTGGCTACACCTTC | CASSSGQGASGYTF
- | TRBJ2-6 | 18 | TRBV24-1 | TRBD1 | TGTGCCACCAGTGATAGTGGGACAGTTTTAGTGGGGGCCAACGTCCTGACTTTC | CATSDSGTVLVGANVLTF
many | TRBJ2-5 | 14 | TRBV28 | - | TGTGCCAGCAGTTTAATGGGCCAGTTGGAGACCCAGTACTTC | CASSLMGQLETQYF
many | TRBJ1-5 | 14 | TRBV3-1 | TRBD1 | TGTGCCAGCAGCCCTGGGACAGGGGATCAGCCCCAGCATTTT | CASSPGTGDQPQHF
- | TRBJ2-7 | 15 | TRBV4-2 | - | TGTGCCAGCAGCCAAGAACGACGGGGCTCCTACGAGCAGTACTTC | CASSQERRGSYEQYF
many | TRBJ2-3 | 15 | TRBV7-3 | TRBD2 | TGTGCCAGCAGCTTTAGCGGGGTTAGCACAGATACGCAGTATTTT | CASSFSGVSTDTQYF
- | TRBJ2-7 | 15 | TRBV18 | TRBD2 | TGTGCCAGCTCACCTATGGCGGGAGATACCTACGAGCAGTACTTC | CASSPMAGDTYEQYF
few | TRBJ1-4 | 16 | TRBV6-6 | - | TGTGCCAGCAGTTACTCCGGGCCCGCAACTAATGAAAAACTGTTTTTT | CASSYSGPATNEKLFF
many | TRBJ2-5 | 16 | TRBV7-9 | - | TGTGCCAGCAGCTTATTGGGGACCTTACGTTCGGAGACCCAGTACTTC | CASSLLGTLRSETQYF
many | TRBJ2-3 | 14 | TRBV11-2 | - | TGTGCCAGCAGCTTAGGTGGGGGAGTTGATACGCAGTATTTT | CASSLGGGVDTQYF
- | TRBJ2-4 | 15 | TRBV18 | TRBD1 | TGTGCCAGCTCACCAAACAGGGGCGCCAAAAACATTCAGTACTTC | CASSPNRGAKNIQYF
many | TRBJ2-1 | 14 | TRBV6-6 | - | TGTGCCAGCAGTTACTCGACAGCCTACAATGAGCAGTTCTTC | CASSYSTAYNEQFF
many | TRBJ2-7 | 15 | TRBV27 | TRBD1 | TGTGCCAGCAGTCCCGTTACAGGGGTGTTCTCCGAGCAGTACTTC | CASSPVTGVFSEQYF
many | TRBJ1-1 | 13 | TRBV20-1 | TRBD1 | TGCAGTGCTAGGACAGGGGCAAACACTGAAGCTTTCTTT | CSARTGANTEAFF
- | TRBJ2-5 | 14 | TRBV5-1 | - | TGCGCCAGCAGCGCGGGTAGCTCTCAAGAGACCCAGTACTTC | CASSAGSSQETQYF
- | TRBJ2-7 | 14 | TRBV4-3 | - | TGCGCCAGCAGCCAAGATCGAGGGGCGGGGGAGCAGTACTTC | CASSQDRGAGEQYF
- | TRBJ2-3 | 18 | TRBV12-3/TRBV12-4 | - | TGTGCCAGCAGTTACAGGCCCGGAGTGGAGGGGGGCACAGATACGCAGTATTTT | CASSYRPGVEGGTDTQYF
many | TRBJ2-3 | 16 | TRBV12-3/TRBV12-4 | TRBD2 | TGTGCCAGCAGCCTTAGCGGGAGGGCAAGCACAGATACGCAGTATTTT | CASSLSGRASTDTQYF
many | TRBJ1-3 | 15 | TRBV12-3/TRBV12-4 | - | TGTGCCAGCAGTTTGCCCAGGAACGTGGAAAACACCATATATTTT | CASSLPRNVENTIYF
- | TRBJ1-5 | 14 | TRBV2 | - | TGTGCCAGCTCACCATCAGGGTTCAATCAGCCCCAGCATTTT | CASSPSGFNQPQHF
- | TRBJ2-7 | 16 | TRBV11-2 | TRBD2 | TGTGCCAGCAGCCCCCGCCGGCTAGCGGGACCTAGCGAGCAGTACTTC | CASSPRRLAGPSEQYF
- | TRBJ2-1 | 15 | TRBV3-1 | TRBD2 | TGTGCCAGCAAGGCCGGGACTAGCGGTTGCAATGAGCAGTTCTTC | CASKAGTSGCNEQFF
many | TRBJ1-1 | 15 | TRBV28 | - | TGTGCCAGCAGTTCGCCGTGGGGCCCCGGCACTGAAGCTTTCTTT | CASSSPWGPGTEAFF
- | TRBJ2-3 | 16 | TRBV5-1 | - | TGCGCCAGCAGCACCGGACCCTTAACGGCAGTGGATACGCAGTATTTT | CASSTGPLTAVDTQYF
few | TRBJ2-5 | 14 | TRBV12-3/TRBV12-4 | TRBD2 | TGTGCCGGCGCTGTGGCTAGCGGGGAAGAGACCCAGTACTTC | CAGAVASGEETQYF
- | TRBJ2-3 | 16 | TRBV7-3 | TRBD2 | TGTGCCAGCAGCACGGGACTAGCGGGGGGCACAGATACGCAGTATTTT | CASSTGLAGGTDTQYF
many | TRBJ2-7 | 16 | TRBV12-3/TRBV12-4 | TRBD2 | TGTGCCAGCCAAGGGACTAGCGGATCCACCCACTACGAGCAGTACTTC | CASQGTSGSTHYEQYF
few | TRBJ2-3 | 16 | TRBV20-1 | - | TGCAGTGCTAGAGTACATCGGGTTTCTAGCACAGATACGCAGTATTTT | CSARVHRVSSTDTQYF
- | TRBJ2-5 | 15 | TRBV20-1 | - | TGCAGTGCCCCACCCCGGGCAGGGGCGGGTGAGACCCAGTACTTC | CSAPPRAGAGETQYF
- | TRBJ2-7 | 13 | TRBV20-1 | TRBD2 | TGCAGTGCTACTAGCGGGGGCACCTACGAGCAGTACTTC | CSATSGGTYEQYF
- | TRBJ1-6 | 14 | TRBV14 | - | TGTGCCAGCAGCCAAGAATCAGGGTTTCAACCCCTCCACTTT | CASSQESGFQPLHF
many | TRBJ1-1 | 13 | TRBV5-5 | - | TGTGCCAGCAGACTTACAGTGAACACTGAAGCTTTCTTT | CASRLTVNTEAFF
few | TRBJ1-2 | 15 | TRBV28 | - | TGTGCCAGCAGTACGGACTTAAGCGAGACAAATGGCTACACCTTC | CASSTDLSETNGYTF
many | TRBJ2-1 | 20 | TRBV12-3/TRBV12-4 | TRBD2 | TGTGCCAGCAGTCCGGTGGGGACTAGCGGGGTGACCCAGGTCGCCAATGAGCAGTTCTTC | CASSPVGTSGVTQVANEQFF